These 30 T cell receptor beta chains were sequenced from one sample in a study of glioma-infiltrating T cells after dendritic cell vaccination listed by TCRdb under 2016. Libraries were constructed by the immunoSEQ multiplex PCR assay. TCRdb carries this immuneACCESS record with in-frame sequences only. Its versions omit some clonotypes, under half of them owing to an unresolved V gene in the studies checked, with the rest unexplained. The sample records tens of thousands of clones, more than 65% of which are singletons. Approximately 2.3% of the sample is held by the ten biggest clonotypes. Sequencing was performed on blood, taken before dendritic cell vaccination. The source of these receptors is a human donor with glioblastoma.

This sequence joins TRBV11-3 and TRBJ2-2; perhaps TRBD1 as D (6 bases). Germline V gene sequence: CDR1 SGHNT, CDR2 YENEEA. This CDR3 has 15 amino acids. Trimming cost V 5 bases and J 0 bases, with 10 bases left between them. CDR3 nucleotide sequence: TGTGCCAGCAGCCGGGACACAACGAACACCGGGGAGCTGTTTTTT. Amino acids: CASSRDTTNTGELFF.

The rearrangement joins TRBV4-1 to TRBJ2-4; no reliable D call. The CDR3 is made up of 18 amino acids. Trimming pared 1 base from V and 4 bases from J, leaving 20 bases between. CDR1 MGHRA and CDR2 YSYEKL come from the germline V gene. The CDR3 spells CASSQGGFSARSKNIQYF. The CDR3 DNA reads TGCGCCAGCAGCCAAGGAGGTTTCAGCGCGCGGAGTAAAAACATTCAGTACTTC.

The chain combines TRBV2 with TRBJ2-1, with 12 bases that match TRBD2. V shed 11 bases and J 5 bases; nucleotides not matched to a gene: 4. The germline gives CDR1 SNHLY, CDR2 FYNNEI. This CDR3 spans 13 amino acids. This chain's CDR3 is CAGRTSGNNEQFF. CDR3 in DNA: TGTGCCGGGAGGACTAGCGGGAACAATGAGCAGTTCTTC.

The CDR3 nucleotides read TGTGCCAGCAGCTTAGTTGGGACTAGCGGGAGGCTCAGCACAGATACGCAGTATTTT. Protein: CASSLVGTSGRLSTDTQYF. The rearrangement joins TRBV7-2 to TRBJ2-3; 15 positions match TRBD2. V lost 1 base and J lost 0; bases outside the gene matches: 5. CDR1 SGHTA and CDR2 FQGNSA come from the germline V gene. This CDR3 has 19 residues.

The chain uses TRBV6-5 and TRBJ2-5, with TRBD2 identical over 13 bases. J lost 3 bases, V lost 6 bases, and 4 bases had no gene match. The CDR3 is 15 amino acids. CDR1 MNHEY and CDR2 SVGAGI come from the germline V gene. The CDR3 loop is CASRRTSGSKETQYF. CDR3 bases: TGTGCCAGCAGACGGACTAGCGGGAGTAAAGAGACCCAGTACTTC.

The chain recombines TRBV6-1 with TRBJ1-3; possibly TRBD1 for D (6 bases). Germline CDR1 and CDR2: MNHNS and SASEGT. V was trimmed by 5 bases and J by 4 bases, leaving 15 bases between them. This CDR3 has 15 amino acids. For the CDR3, the DNA is TGTGCCAGCAGTCCCTACAGGGTCGGCGGAAACACCATATATTTT. Translating gives CASSPYRVGGNTIYF.

The V call is TRBV19, the J call TRBJ1-1; weak D call: TRBD1 (5 bases). The CDR3 runs to 13 residues. Per germline, CDR1 LNHDA and CDR2 SQIVND (reference sequence). V was pared by 7 bases and J by 0 bases, with 9 bases between. The CDR3 protein is CASMGPLNTEAFF. CDR3 sequence (DNA): TGTGCCAGTATGGGGCCCTTGAACACTGAAGCTTTCTTT.

This rearrangement joins TRBV25-1 to TRBJ2-3, with no clear D. Trimming removed 0 bases from V and 0 bases from J, with 7 bases in between. This CDR3 region has 15 residues. Germline values: CDR1 MGHDK, CDR2 SYGVNS. The CDR3, as DNA: TGTGCCAGCAGTGAATATGGCCCAAGCACAGATACGCAGTATTTT. It translates to CASSEYGPSTDTQYF.

The chain recombines TRBV30 with TRBJ2-4; TRBD1 matches 7 bases. CDR3 size: 12 residues. Germline V gives CDR1 GTSNPN, CDR2 SVGIG (reference sequence). Losses at the gene ends were 4 bases for V and 6 bases for J; bases not matched to a gene: 3. The CDR3 DNA reads as TGTGCCTGGACGGGACAGCCAAACATTCAGTACTTC. This sequence encodes CAWTGQPNIQYF.

The chain uses TRBV10-3 and TRBJ2-7, with TRBD2 matching over 10 bases. This CDR3 has 16 residues. V was pared by 3 bases and J by 5 bases, with 10 bases of the junction left unmatched. Germline loops: CDR1 ENHRY, CDR2 SYGVKD. The CDR3, as DNA: TGTGCCATCAGTGATGCAGTAGCGGGGGGATTCGACGAGCAGTACTTC. Translated, it gives CAISDAVAGGFDEQYF.

The chain couples TRBV9 to TRBJ2-2; TRBD1 matches at 9 bases. This CDR3 region has 18 residues. The V and J ends lost 1 base and 6 bases, in that order; junction bases with no gene match: 13. Germline lookup yields CDR1 SGDLS and CDR2 YYNGEE. The CDR3 DNA is TGTGCCAGCAGCGTAAAAACTACCGGGACAGGGAGATCCGGGGAGCTGTTTTTT. Its translation is CASSVKTTGTGRSGELFF.

This rearrangement joins TRBV7-2 to TRBJ1-3; no clear D gene. The CDR3 has 13 amino acids. The germline V gene encodes CDR1 SGHTA and CDR2 FQGNSA. Deletions cut 1 base from V and 4 bases from J, with 5 bases between. This CDR3 is CASSLGSGNTIYF. Here the CDR3 DNA reads TGTGCCAGCAGCTTAGGTTCGGGAAACACCATATATTTT.

The gene calls are TRBV5-1 and TRBJ1-2; the D is unclear. Between the trimmed V and J ends, which lost 3 bases and 2 bases, there was a span of 20 bases. The V gene's germline CDR1 is SGHRS and CDR2 YFSETQ. The CDR3 sequence is 17 residues long. The CDR3 DNA follows: TGCGCCAGCAGCTATCCTGTTTCGGGTCAGCTGAACTATGGCTACACCTTC. Protein sequence: CASSYPVSGQLNYGYTF. The entire variable domain, with the rest obtained from reference TRBV5-1 and TRBJ1-2, is as follows: KAGVTQTPRYLIKTRGQQVTLSCSPISGHRSVSWYQQTPGQGLQFLFEYFSETQRNKGNFPGRFSGRQFSNSRSEMNVSTLELGDSALYLCASSYPVSGQLNYGYTFGSGTRLTVV.

This clone was seen only once. The chain uses TRBV5-1 and TRBJ1-6; 8 bases are a match to TRBD1. CDR3 length: 16 residues. Germline V CDR1 and CDR2: SGHRS, YFSETQ. The trim removed 2 bases at V and 5 bases at J, leaving 6 bases unmatched. As DNA, the CDR3 is TGCGCCAGCAGCTTAGATGGACAGGGCAATAATTCACCCCTCCACTTT. As protein: CASSLDGQGNNSPLHF.

V gene TRBV5-8 combines with J gene TRBJ2-5, with 9 bases matching TRBD1. The J segment lost 3 bases and the V segment lost 4 bases, leaving 10 bases of the junction unmatched. Germline-derived CDR1 and CDR2 are SGHTS and YDEGEE. The CDR3 length is 16 residues. In DNA form, the CDR3 reads TGTGCCAGCAGCCGGGGGACAGGGCGCAAGGAAGAGACCCAGTACTTC. It is translated as CASSRGTGRKEETQYF.

The rearrangement links TRBV7-6 to TRBJ1-5; 8 bases map to TRBD1. The CDR3 spans 15 residues. Germline V gene lookup returns CDR1 SGHVS and CDR2 FNYEAQ. J gave up 4 bases and V 5 bases, and 7 bases lay outside the gene matches. In DNA form, the CDR3 reads TGTGCCAGCAGCCCAGGACAGGGCGGGAATCAGCCCCAGCATTTT. It specifies CASSPGQGGNQPQHF.

The chain employs TRBV7-9 and TRBJ1-4; 8 nucleotides align to TRBD1. Per the germline V gene, CDR1 is SEHNR and CDR2 is FQNEAQ (reference sequence). This CDR3 is 14 amino acids long. The junction had 8 bases not matched to a gene; V was cut back by 6 bases and J by 8 bases. In DNA form, the CDR3 reads TGTGCCAGCAGGTCGGACAGGGCCGCCGAAAAACTGTTTTTT. Protein product: CASRSDRAAEKLFF.

J is TRBJ1-3 and V is TRBV5-1; no firm D call. V gave up 2 bases and J gave up 2 bases, with 5 bases separating them. The CDR3 loop spans 13 amino acids. From germline, CDR1 is SGHRS and CDR2 YFSETQ. In DNA form, the CDR3 reads TGCGCCAGCAGCTTTGACACTGGAAACACCATATATTTT. Protein product: CASSFDTGNTIYF. The whole variable domain, filled in from reference TRBV5-1 and TRBJ1-3, reads KAGVTQTPRYLIKTRGQQVTLSCSPISGHRSVSWYQQTPGQGLQFLFEYFSETQRNKGNFPGRFSGRQFSNSRSEMNVSTLELGDSALYLCASSFDTGNTIYFGEGSWLTVV.

The genes are TRBV5-4 and TRBJ1-2; 9 bases are a match to TRBD1. The CDR3 has 14 amino acids. After removal of 1 base from V and 6 bases from J, the junction contained 4 bases not matched to a gene. Germline CDR1 and CDR2: SGHNT and YYREEE (reference sequence). The CDR3 bases are TGTGCCAGCAGCTTGAACAGGGGGCAGGATGGCTACACCTTC. Residues: CASSLNRGQDGYTF.

V gene TRBV28 combines with J gene TRBJ1-1, with 7 bases identical to TRBD1. Losses at the gene ends were 6 bases for V and 2 bases for J; bases not matched to a gene: 12. Germline CDR1 MDHEN, CDR2 SYDVKM. This CDR3 has 16 residues. CDR3 sequence: CASRRLGGSENTEAFF. CDR3 DNA sequence: TGTGCCAGCAGGCGCCTAGGGGGCTCCGAAAACACTGAAGCTTTCTTT.

The chain joins TRBV7-9 to TRBJ2-5, with a possible D match to TRBD1 (5 bases). V lost 0 bases to trimming and J lost 5 bases, with 13 bases between them. Germline V gene sequence: CDR1 SEHNR, CDR2 FQNEAQ (reference sequence). The CDR3 has 15 residues. The CDR3 loop is CASSLAQGFIETQYF. The CDR3 bases are TGTGCCAGCAGCTTAGCGCAGGGTTTTATCGAGACCCAGTACTTC.

This clone was counted between two and nine times. This chain's CDR3 is CASKPGQVNSPLHF. CDR3 bases: TGTGCCAGCAAACCTGGACAAGTTAATTCACCCCTCCACTTT. This chain links TRBV6-5 with TRBJ1-6; a possible D gene is TRBD1 (5 bases). With 7 bases removed from V and 6 bases from J, the gap between germline ends came to 13 bases. The germline gives CDR1 MNHEY, CDR2 SVGAGI. This CDR3 region has 14 residues.

The V call is TRBV5-1, the J call TRBJ2-5; possible D gene TRBD2, 6 bases. The CDR3 is made up of 15 amino acids. Trimming took off 2 bases at V and 3 bases at J, with 14 bases between the two ends. Germline V gene sequence: CDR1 SGHRS, CDR2 YFSETQ. CDR3 amino acids: CASSFGGPKKETQYF. The CDR3, as DNA: TGCGCCAGCAGCTTCGGGGGACCAAAAAAAGAGACCCAGTACTTC.

The rearrangement uses TRBV10-3 and TRBJ1-2, with TRBD1 as a possible D gene (5 bases). CDR1 ENHRY and CDR2 SYGVKD come from the germline V gene. Between the trimmed V and J ends, which lost 11 bases and 6 bases, there was a span of 19 bases. The CDR3 consists of 13 residues. Here the CDR3 reads CAGSGGLGNGYTF. For the CDR3, the DNA is TGTGCCGGAAGCGGGGGATTAGGTAATGGCTACACCTTC.

The chain employs TRBV9 and TRBJ2-2; D unclear. The CDR3 consists of 14 residues. CDR1 and CDR2 from the germline V gene are SGDLS and YYNGEE. Trimming took 0 bases from V and 4 from J, leaving 7 bases between them. This chain's CDR3 is CASSVVGSTGELFF. The CDR3 nucleotides read TGTGCCAGCAGCGTAGTCGGTAGCACCGGGGAGCTGTTTTTT.

This chain connects TRBV19 to TRBJ1-1; TRBD1 agrees at 9 bases. V was pared by 3 bases and J by 1 base, with 3 bases of the junction left unmatched. The CDR3 covers 15 residues. The germline CDR1 and CDR2 sequences are LNHDA and SQIVND (reference sequence). CDR3 sequence (DNA): TGTGCCAGTAGTATCGGACAGGGGTGGAACACTGAAGCTTTCTTT. It yields the protein CASSIGQGWNTEAFF.

The chain recombines TRBV2 with TRBJ2-3; D remains ambiguous. Germline assignment: CDR1 SNHLY and CDR2 FYNNEI. Between the trimmed V and J ends, which lost 10 bases and 0 bases, there was a span of 23 bases. This CDR3 spans 17 amino acids. CDR3 sequence (DNA): TGTGCCATCTTAGACGAGGTGCGGTTTCTTAGCACAGATACGCAGTATTTT. Translated, it gives CAILDEVRFLSTDTQYF.

This rearrangement joins TRBV6-6 to TRBJ2-1; TRBD2 matches 8 bases. From germline, CDR1 is MNHNY and CDR2 SVGAGI (reference sequence). The V and J ends lost 3 bases and 9 bases, in that order; junction bases with no gene match: 13. The CDR3 is made up of 16 amino acids. The CDR3 region is CASSYSGAGVGSEQFF. DNA for the CDR3: TGTGCCAGCAGTTATTCGGGAGCGGGAGTGGGTAGTGAGCAGTTCTTC.

The chain employs TRBV29-1 and TRBJ2-7, with D possibly matching TRBD1 (6 bases). There are 11 residues in the CDR3. Germline V lookup: CDR1 SQVTM, CDR2 ANQGSEA. Trimming removed 6 bases at V and 5 bases at J, with 11 bases between. CDR3 nucleotide sequence: TGCAGCGTATCGGACAGTCACGAGCAGTACGTC. Translation: CSVSDSHEQYV.

The chain recombines TRBV13 with TRBJ1-3, with 7 positions matching TRBD1. Germline V lookup: CDR1 PRHDT, CDR2 FYEKMQ (reference sequence). The CDR3 covers 17 residues. Trimming at V came to 2 bases and at J to 0 bases, leaving 7 bases not matched to a gene. The CDR3 region is CASSLRGRGYSGNTIYF. The CDR3 bases are TGTGCCAGCAGCTTAAGGGGGCGGGGATACTCTGGAAACACCATATATTTT.